These T cell receptor beta chains were read from a single sample in a study of immune cell composition in non-small cell lung cancer. Sequenced by immunoSEQ multiplex PCR; TCRdb stores in-frame clones only, minus some. The table records roughly 4,700 clones, approximately 80% of them present only once. Sample: lung tumor tissue. All receptors derive from a human donor with non-small cell lung cancer. Both conserved end residues are part of each CDR3. The D gene is left open where the match is weak. The size of a clone is reported for some rows only, either as once, few or many, or as a class for expanded clones.

V	D	J	size	DNA	CDR3
TRBV5-5	TRBD1	TRBJ1-3	NA	TGTGCCAGCAGCTTAACAGGACAGGGCGGTCTTGGAAACACCATATATTTT	CASSLTGQGGLGNTIYF
TRBV5-4	NA	TRBJ1-3	NA	TGTGCCAGCAGCTCCACGGACACGCTCTCTGGAAACACCATATATTTT	CASSSTDTLSGNTIYF
TRBV30	TRBD1	TRBJ2-5	once	TGTGCCTGGAGGCGGCAGGGGGTAAGAGAGACCCAGTACTTC	CAWRRQGVRETQYF
TRBV9	TRBD2	TRBJ2-2	once	TGTGCCAGCAGCGTTTCAAGCGGGGGGCCCAACACCGGGGAGCTGTTTTTT	CASSVSSGGPNTGELFF
TRBV7-2	NA	TRBJ1-1	NA	TGTGCCAGCAAAGGACAGCTTTACACTGAAGCTTTCTTT	CASKGQLYTEAFF
TRBV29-1	NA	TRBJ1-2	NA	TGCAGCGTTACGGTACAGGGAATTAACTATGGCTACACCTTC	CSVTVQGINYGYTF
TRBV5-1	TRBD2	TRBJ2-5	NA	TGCGCCAGCAGCTTCGGGAGGGCCGGGGAGACCCAGTACTTC	CASSFGRAGETQYF
TRBV7-2	TRBD1	TRBJ2-5	few	TGTGCCAGCAGCCAGACAGGGGAAAAAGAGACCCAGTACTTC	CASSQTGEKETQYF
TRBV7-2	NA	TRBJ2-7	NA	TGTGCCAGCAGCTTAGAGGCGGGGATAGGGACCTACGAGCAGTACTTC	CASSLEAGIGTYEQYF
TRBV4-2	NA	TRBJ2-3	few	TGTGCCACCGGAGCTGGAGGCACAGATACGCAGTATTTT	CATGAGGTDTQYF
TRBV5-8	TRBD1	TRBJ2-1	NA	TGTGCCAGCAGGTCCCGGGACAGGGAGGAATACAATGAGCAGTTCTTC	CASRSRDREEYNEQFF
TRBV7-9	TRBD2	TRBJ2-2	few	TGTGCCAGCAGCTTGGGAGGGGCCGGGGAGCTGTTTTTT	CASSLGGAGELFF
TRBV6-6	NA	TRBJ1-5	NA	TGTGCCAGCAGTCATAGCAATCAGCCCCAGCATTTT	CASSHSNQPQHF
TRBV4-1	TRBD1	TRBJ1-5	NA	TGCGCCAGCAGCCCAGGGGGGTTTAGCAATCAGCCCCAGCATTTT	CASSPGGFSNQPQHF
TRBV19	TRBD2	TRBJ2-7	NA	TGTGCCAGTAGTATAGACGGGACTAGCGTACTTAACTTCTACGAGCAGTACTTC	CASSIDGTSVLNFYEQYF
TRBV7-8	NA	TRBJ2-7	once	TGTGCCAGCAGCCTGAGACCCGGGACATCCACCTACGAGCAGTACTTC	CASSLRPGTSTYEQYF
TRBV30	NA	TRBJ1-2	NA	TGTGCCTGGAGTGTACAGTCGACGGCCAGAGGCTACACCTTC	CAWSVQSTARGYTF
TRBV28	NA	TRBJ1-1	NA	TGTGCCAGCAGTTTTGTTTCAGGGAACACTGAAGCTTTCTTT	CASSFVSGNTEAFF
TRBV2	TRBD2	TRBJ2-7	NA	TGTGCCAGCAGGGGGACTACCTACGAGCAGTACTTC	CASRGTTYEQYF
TRBV4-3	NA	TRBJ2-7	few	TGCGCCAGCAGCCAAGTTTGGCCCGGGGGATACGAGCAGTACTTC	CASSQVWPGGYEQYF
TRBV7-9	NA	TRBJ1-6	few	TGTGCCAGCAGCTACGGGGGTAACGGTTCACCCCTCCACTTT	CASSYGGNGSPLHF
TRBV6-6	NA	TRBJ1-2	NA	TGTGCCACTTATTCGGGGATACACTATGGCTACACCTTC	CATYSGIHYGYTF
TRBV11-2	TRBD1	TRBJ2-7	NA	TGTGCCAGCAGCGACAGGGCGAGCTCCTACGAGCAGTACTTC	CASSDRASSYEQYF
TRBV5-6	NA	TRBJ2-2	NA	TGTGCCAGCAGCTTACCGGGAAGCGCGAACACCGGGGAGCTGTTTTTT	CASSLPGSANTGELFF
TRBV18	NA	TRBJ1-1	once	TGTGCCAGCTCCGCGGCAGAGCCAGAAGCTTTCTTT	CASSAAEPEAFF
TRBV7-2	NA	TRBJ2-3	NA	TGTGCCAGCAGCTCTGCGGCGGTCCTAGGTGCAGATACGCAGTATTTT	CASSSAAVLGADTQYF
TRBV7-8	NA	TRBJ2-3	once	TGTGCCAGCAGCATACGACAGGGACTTTACACAGATACGCAGTATTTT	CASSIRQGLYTDTQYF
TRBV29-1	TRBD1	TRBJ2-7	NA	TGCAGCTACGGACAGGCTGGAGAGCAGTACTTC	CSYGQAGEQYF
TRBV4-1	NA	TRBJ1-3	once	TGCGCCAGCAGCAGAAGCGACGCCAGCTCTGGAAACACCATATATTTT	CASSRSDASSGNTIYF
TRBV5-6	TRBD2	TRBJ2-3	NA	TGTGCCACGCTCCGGCTAAGCGGGGGGGCTAAAGCGCCAGATACGCAGTATTTT	CATLRLSGGAKAPDTQYF
TRBV7-8	NA	TRBJ1-1	NA	TGTGCCAGCAGCCCCTTGAACACTGAAGCTTTCTTT	CASSPLNTEAFF
TRBV7-8	TRBD1	TRBJ2-2	NA	TGTGCCAGCAGCCCTCACCGGGACAGGAACACCGGGGAGCTGTTTTTT	CASSPHRDRNTGELFF
TRBV7-3	NA	TRBJ2-5	NA	TGTGCCAGCAGCTCACAGGGGGGGGAGACCCAGTACTTC	CASSSQGGETQYF
TRBV27	TRBD1	TRBJ2-7	NA	TGTGCCAGCAGTTCGACAGGGGGTCTATACGAGCAGTACTTC	CASSSTGGLYEQYF
TRBV5-6	TRBD1	TRBJ2-7	NA	TGTGCCAGCAGCTTGGCGGGACAGAGATACGAGCAGTACTTC	CASSLAGQRYEQYF
TRBV5-8	TRBD1	TRBJ1-2	NA	TGTGCCAGCAGCTTAAGAAAGGGGGCCTCTACTGGGGGCTACACCTTC	CASSLRKGASTGGYTF
TRBV10-3	NA	TRBJ2-7	NA	TGTGCCATCAGCCCATCTCCGGAGGAGGGCGAGCAGTACTTC	CAISPSPEEGEQYF